This TCR beta chain is drawn from a study of OX40 agonist ivuxolimab in advanced cancers. The study's findings and limits: There were, on average, more expanded clones in CD8+ T cells than in CD4+.

Measured with immunoSEQ multiplex PCR; TCRdb has only the in-frame clones, and not every one. Among fewer than 80,000 clones listed, around 85% were seen once. Trimming cost V 6 bases and J 2 bases; bases outside gene matches: 4. CDR1 MNHNY and CDR2 SVGAGI come from the germline V gene (reference sequence). This CDR3 is 15 amino acids long. A note on this clone: Its target is unknown.

The source was CD4+ or CD8+ T cells sorted from blood, collected in a trial of the OX40 agonist ivuxolimab. The chain employs TRBV6-6 and TRBJ2-1; TRBD2 agrees at 10 bases. The sequence derives from an adult with an advanced solid tumor such as melanoma, head and neck, liver or kidney cancer. The CDR3 DNA sequence: TGTGCCAGCAGGCCTGGGACTAGCGCCTACAATGAGCAGTTCTTC. This codes for CASRPGTSAYNEQFF.